The 28 T cell receptor beta chains in this list originate from one sample, sequenced in a study of T cell responses to AZD1222 COVID-19 vaccine. The assay was immunoSEQ multiplex PCR, and TCRdb's table has in-frame clones only and misses some. The table includes around 160,000 clones, 90% to 95% detected once. Sequencing used peripheral blood, obtained 28 days after the second AZD1222 dose. The receptors shown here come from an adult who received the AZD1222 COVID-19 vaccine.

This CDR3 reads CASSYSRVGGQPQHF. The CDR3 DNA is TGTGCCAGCAGTTACAGTAGGGTGGGGGGGCAGCCCCAGCATTTT. The rearrangement uses TRBV6-2 or TRBV6-3 and TRBJ1-5; D possibly corresponds to TRBD1 (5 bases). The CDR3 consists of 15 residues. V was trimmed by 2 bases and J by 7 bases, leaving 15 bases between them. CDR1 is MNHEY, CDR2 SVGEGT, per germline.

The chain recombines TRBV29-1 with TRBJ1-1; no reliable D call. Trimming took 3 bases from V and 0 from J, leaving 11 bases between them. The germline V gene has CDR1 SQVTM and CDR2 ANQGSEA. This CDR3 has 14 residues. For the CDR3, the DNA is TGCAGCGTTGAGGTTGCACGTTTGAACACTGAAGCTTTCTTT. The encoded protein is CSVEVARLNTEAFF. Looking up the rest from reference TRBV29-1 and TRBJ1-1 gives the full variable domain: SAVISQKPSRDICQRGTSLTIQCQVDSQVTMMFWYRQQPGQSLTLIATANQGSEATYESGFVIDKFPISRPNLTFSTLTVSNMSPEDSSIYLCSVEVARLNTEAFFGQGTRLTVV.

The chain joins TRBV5-1 to TRBJ2-2, with D hard to call. The CDR3 is 15 residues long. Germline CDR1 SGHRS, CDR2 YFSETQ. V was pared by 4 bases and J by 4 bases, with 14 bases between. The CDR3 sequence is CASSQTPWSTGELFF. The DNA for the CDR3 is TGCGCCAGCAGCCAAACTCCCTGGAGCACCGGGGAGCTGTTTTTT.

The chain is built from TRBV28 and TRBJ1-4; 9 bases are shared with TRBD1. This CDR3 comprises 18 residues. Per the germline V gene, CDR1 is MDHEN and CDR2 is SYDVKM. V shed 8 bases, J shed 0 bases, and the junction held 13 bases outside the gene matches. CDR3 DNA sequence: TGTGCCAGCCAAGACACACCGGGACAGGGCTCAACTAATGAAAAACTGTTTTTT. Amino acid sequence: CASQDTPGQGSTNEKLFF.

The chain joins TRBV7-6 to TRBJ2-7, with D possibly matching TRBD2 (6 bases). Germline V gene data show CDR1 as SGHVS and CDR2 as FNYEAQ. The CDR3 totals 14 residues. Trimming left V 1 base short and J 6 bases short, with 13 bases between. The CDR3 DNA sequence: TGTGCCAGCAGCTTAGGACTAGTATCGAGCGAGCAGTACTTC. This gives the protein CASSLGLVSSEQYF.

This clone was counted once. The V gene is TRBV4-2, the J gene TRBJ1-2, with D hard to call. The germline gives CDR1 LGHNA, CDR2 YNFKEQ. The CDR3 contains 15 residues. The V and J ends lost 0 bases and 4 bases respectively, with 12 bases between them. The DNA for the CDR3 is TGTGCCAGCAGCCAAGATCTAGAGGGTGGCTATGGCTACACCTTC. Amino acids: CASSQDLEGGYGYTF.

This chain connects TRBV11-1 to TRBJ2-7, with D unresolved. Germline-derived CDR1 and CDR2 are SGHAT and FQDESV (reference sequence). Trimming removed 1 base from V and 3 bases from J, with 13 bases in between. The CDR3 sequence is 15 residues long. In DNA, the CDR3 is TGTGCCAGCAGCTTAGTGTGGTCAGACCTCTACGAGCAGTACTTC. The encoded protein is CASSLVWSDLYEQYF.

V usage is TRBV9 and J usage is TRBJ2-2; 8 nucleotides align to TRBD2. CDR3 length: 14 residues. V dropped 0 bases and J dropped 5; count of bases not matched to a gene: 0. The germline gives CDR1 SGDLS, CDR2 YYNGEE. CDR3 protein: CASSVVAGTGELFF. Written as DNA, the CDR3 is TGTGCCAGCAGCGTAGTAGCGGGAACCGGGGAGCTGTTTTTT.

The gene calls are TRBV7-2 and TRBJ1-2, with D maybe TRBD1 (5 bases). The CDR3 has 15 amino acids. Trimming left V 7 bases short and J 2 bases short, with 17 bases between. Germline CDR1 SGHTA, CDR2 FQGNSA. The CDR3 is CASTSSRQPNYGYTF. CDR3 nucleotide sequence: TGTGCCAGCACCTCCTCTCGACAGCCAAACTATGGCTACACCTTC. Supplemented by reference TRBV7-2 and TRBJ1-2, the full variable domain reads GAGVSQSPSNKVTEKGKDVELRCDPISGHTALYWYRQSLGQGLEFLIYFQGNSAPDKSGLPSDRFSAERTGGSVSTLTIQRTQQEDSAVYLCASTSSRQPNYGYTFGSGTRLTVV.

The chain has TRBV4-2 and TRBJ2-7, with 7 bases aligning to TRBD1. CDR3 size: 16 residues. CDR1 is LGHNA, CDR2 YNFKEQ, per germline. The V and J ends lost 6 bases and 1 base, in that order; junction bases with no gene match: 12. The CDR3 is CASSHSDRSLSYEQYF. The DNA of the CDR3 is TGTGCCAGCAGTCACTCGGACAGGTCACTTTCCTACGAGCAGTACTTC.

The J gene is TRBJ2-5, the V gene TRBV9, with D possibly being TRBD1 (5 bases). The CDR3 extends over 15 amino acids. Germline loops: CDR1 SGDLS, CDR2 YYNGEE. Trimming removed 2 bases from V and 2 bases from J, with 13 bases in between. The CDR3 is CASSVRPAGQETQYF. CDR3 bases: TGTGCCAGCAGCGTTCGCCCCGCAGGGCAAGAGACCCAGTACTTC. Variable domain in full (rest from reference TRBV9 and TRBJ2-5): DSGVTQTPKHLITATGQRVTLRCSPRSGDLSVYWYQQSLDQGLQFLIQYYNGEERAKGNILERFSAQQFPDLHSELNLSSLELGDSALYFCASSVRPAGQETQYFGPGTRLLVL.

The J gene is TRBJ2-3, the V gene TRBV10-3; D is ambiguous. The germline V gene has CDR1 ENHRY and CDR2 SYGVKD. CDR3 length: 13 residues. The V and J ends lost 8 bases and 0 bases respectively, with 9 bases between them. The CDR3 loop is CAIGSRSTDTQYF. As DNA, the CDR3 is TGTGCCATCGGGTCCCGGAGCACAGATACGCAGTATTTT.

V gene TRBV7-2 combines with J gene TRBJ2-1; 10 bases are a match to TRBD1. V shed 4 bases, J shed 2 bases, and the junction held 5 bases outside the gene matches. This CDR3 contains 16 residues. Germline CDR1 SGHTA, CDR2 FQGNSA. Here the CDR3 reads CASSSRDRGAYNEQFF. The CDR3 DNA follows: TGTGCCAGCAGCTCCAGGGACAGGGGCGCCTACAATGAGCAGTTCTTC.

The V call is TRBV7-2, the J call TRBJ1-1, with D possibly TRBD1 on 5 matching bases. Germline V gene lookup returns CDR1 SGHTA and CDR2 FQGNSA. V lost 6 bases and J lost 1, with 18 bases in between. This CDR3 region has 16 residues. The CDR3 loop reads CASSPDRATRNTEAFF. DNA of the CDR3: TGTGCCAGCAGTCCCGACAGAGCGACCCGGAACACTGAAGCTTTCTTT. The whole variable domain, filled in from reference TRBV7-2 and TRBJ1-1, reads GAGVSQSPSNKVTEKGKDVELRCDPISGHTALYWYRQSLGQGLEFLIYFQGNSAPDKSGLPSDRFSAERTGGSVSTLTIQRTQQEDSAVYLCASSPDRATRNTEAFFGQGTRLTVV.

This clone was counted once. This rearrangement joins TRBV9 to TRBJ2-3, with 8 bases matching TRBD2. Germline V gene lookup returns CDR1 SGDLS and CDR2 YYNGEE. J lost 0 bases, V lost 0 bases, and 3 bases had no gene match. This CDR3 comprises 16 residues. DNA for the CDR3: TGTGCCAGCAGCGTAGGAGCGGGAGCTAGCACAGATACGCAGTATTTT. Its protein product is CASSVGAGASTDTQYF.

J is TRBJ1-2 and V is TRBV4-2, with unresolved D. V was trimmed by 1 base and J by 0 bases, leaving 12 bases between them. The germline CDR1 and CDR2 sequences are LGHNA and YNFKEQ. This CDR3 has 16 amino acids. The CDR3 spells CASSQVFGLTNYGYTF. In DNA, the CDR3 is TGTGCCAGCAGCCAAGTATTCGGCCTTACTAACTATGGCTACACCTTC.

The rearrangement joins TRBV6-2 or TRBV6-3 to TRBJ2-7; D call uncertain. The V end lost 4 bases, the J end lost 3 bases, and 4 bases lay between the germline ends. Looked up from germline, CDR1 is MNHEY and CDR2 is SVGEGT. This CDR3 contains 11 residues. CDR3 coding DNA: TGTGCCAGCAGTTTTAGCTACGAGCAGTACTTC. Amino acids: CASSFSYEQYF.

This sequence joins TRBV10-3 and TRBJ1-4; D not resolved. This CDR3 contains 13 residues. V dropped 5 bases and J dropped 3 bases, with 7 bases sitting between them. CDR1 ENHRY and CDR2 SYGVKD come from the germline V gene. Written as DNA, the CDR3 is TGTGCCATCAGTCCCATGTCTAATGAAAAACTGTTTTTT. Translation: CAISPMSNEKLFF.

This clone has just one count. The rearrangement links TRBV9 to TRBJ2-5; 11 bases match TRBD1. There are 15 residues in the CDR3. With 0 bases clipped from V and 2 bases from J, the junction kept 0 bases outside the gene matches. Germline assignment: CDR1 SGDLS and CDR2 YYNGEE. CDR3: CASSVGDRGQETQYF. The CDR3 coding sequence is TGTGCCAGCAGCGTAGGGGACAGGGGGCAAGAGACCCAGTACTTC.

This clone was seen just once. The chain joins TRBV7-9 to TRBJ1-1; D is perhaps TRBD1 (5 bases). The germline gives CDR1 SEHNR, CDR2 FQNEAQ (reference sequence). The CDR3 is 15 residues long. Trimming removed 4 bases from V and 5 bases from J, with 17 bases in between. CDR3 loop: CASSSQGLWGTEAFF. In nucleotides, the CDR3 is TGTGCCAGCAGCTCCCAGGGACTTTGGGGGACTGAAGCTTTCTTT.

The chain couples TRBV7-2 to TRBJ2-7, with D perhaps matching TRBD2 (5 bases). The CDR3 runs 14 residues. The germline gives CDR1 SGHTA, CDR2 FQGNSA. Deletions cut 0 bases from V and 3 bases from J, with 9 bases between. The CDR3, as DNA: TGTGCCAGCAGCTTAGCGAGCGGAGACTACGAGCAGTACTTC. It codes for CASSLASGDYEQYF.

The chain joins TRBV28 to TRBJ2-1, with D unresolved. CDR1 and CDR2 (germline): MDHEN, SYDVKM. CDR3 length equals 13 residues. V lost 10 bases, J lost 5 bases, and 15 bases lay in between. CDR3 DNA: TGTGCCACCTTACCAGACCTAAACAATGAGCAGTTCTTC. Translating it yields CATLPDLNNEQFF.

The V gene is TRBV6-6, the J gene TRBJ2-1; 7 bases line up with TRBD2. The CDR3 totals 15 residues. V lost 4 bases and J lost 8; bases outside the gene matches: 11. Germline V gene sequence: CDR1 MNHNY, CDR2 SVGAGI (reference sequence). The CDR3, as DNA: TGTGCCAGCAGTTTCTCCAGACTAGCAATATATGAGCAGTTCTTC. It encodes CASSFSRLAIYEQFF.

This chain uses TRBV19 with TRBJ1-5; no definite D call. The V end was cut by 3 bases, the J end by 5 bases, with 5 bases between. Germline loops: CDR1 LNHDA, CDR2 SQIVND (reference sequence). This CDR3 is 12 amino acids long. CDR3 in DNA: TGTGCCAGTAGTATGGGTTATCAGCCCCAGCATTTT. Protein sequence: CASSMGYQPQHF.

V and J are TRBV4-3 and TRBJ2-7; the match to TRBD1 covers 8 bases. This CDR3 has 16 residues. The V gene's germline CDR1 is LGHNA and CDR2 YSLEER. V gave up 3 bases and J gave up 5 bases; unmatched junction bases: 12. The CDR3 region has the DNA TGCGCCAGCAGCCACAATCCTCAGGGGGCCGCCGACGAGCAGTACTTC. It is translated as CASSHNPQGAADEQYF.

The chain combines TRBV7-2 with TRBJ1-1; D unclear. CDR1 is SGHTA and CDR2 is FQGNSA in the germline V gene. This CDR3 has 13 residues. V was clipped by 2 bases and J by 3 bases, with 7 bases between them. The CDR3 loop reads CASSLNSYTEAFF. DNA of the CDR3: TGTGCCAGCAGCTTAAACAGCTACACTGAAGCTTTCTTT.

This clone was detected once. The chain is built from TRBV27 and TRBJ1-2; D might be TRBD1 (6 bases). Trimming removed 8 bases at V and 1 base at J, with 14 bases between. Germline CDR1 and CDR2: MNHEY and SMNVEV (reference sequence). This CDR3 has 14 residues. CDR3 sequence (DNA): TGTGCCAGCGGGGCAGGGGCGATTAACTATGGCTACACCTTC. Encoded protein: CASGAGAINYGYTF.

V and J are TRBV25-1 and TRBJ1-1, with 8 bases that match TRBD1. The CDR3 runs 14 residues. The trim removed 5 bases at V and 0 bases at J, leaving 2 bases unmatched. Looked up from germline, CDR1 is MGHDK and CDR2 is SYGVNS. For the CDR3, the DNA is TGTGCCAGCAGTTTGACAGGGGTGAACACTGAAGCTTTCTTT. It encodes CASSLTGVNTEAFF.